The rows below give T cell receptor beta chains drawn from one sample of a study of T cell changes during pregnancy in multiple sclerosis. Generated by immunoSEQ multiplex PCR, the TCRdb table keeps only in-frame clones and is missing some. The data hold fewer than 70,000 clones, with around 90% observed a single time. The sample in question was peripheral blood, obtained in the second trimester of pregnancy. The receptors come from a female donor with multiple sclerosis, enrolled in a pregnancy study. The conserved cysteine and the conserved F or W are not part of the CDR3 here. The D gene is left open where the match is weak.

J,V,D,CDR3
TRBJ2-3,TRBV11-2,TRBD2,ASSPGLAGDWGTQY
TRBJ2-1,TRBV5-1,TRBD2,ASSLTSGSYNEQF
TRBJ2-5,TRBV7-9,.,ASSYGSQETQY
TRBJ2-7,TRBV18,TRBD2,ASSPPSSGYEQY
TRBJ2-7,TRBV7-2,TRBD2,ASSLGVSGSMKEY
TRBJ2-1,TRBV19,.,ASSMVAAYEQF
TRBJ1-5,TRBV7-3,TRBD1,ASSLTDGRTGVQPQH
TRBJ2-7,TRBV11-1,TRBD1,ASSSSGTGMVQY
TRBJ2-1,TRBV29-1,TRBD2,SVFSGSSYNEQF
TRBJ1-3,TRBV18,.,ASSSTSSRISGNTIY
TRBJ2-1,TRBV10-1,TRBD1,ASSPDRVGYNEQF
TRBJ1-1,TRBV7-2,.,ASSHQSGGRNTEAF
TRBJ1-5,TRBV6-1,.,ASSERGRPNQPQH
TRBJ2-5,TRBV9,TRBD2,ASSVAPGGEETQY
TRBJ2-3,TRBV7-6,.,ASSLGTDSSSTDTQY
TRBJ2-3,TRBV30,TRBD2,AWSVMSGGISTDTQY
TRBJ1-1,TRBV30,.,AWSVLGRDRAEAF
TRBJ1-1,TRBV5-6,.,ATQNLRGNTEAF
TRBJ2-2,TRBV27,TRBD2,ASSLYGGSGNTGELF
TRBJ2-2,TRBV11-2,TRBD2,ASSPVAGAGELF
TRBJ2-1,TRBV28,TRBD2,ASNLAGGHYNEQF
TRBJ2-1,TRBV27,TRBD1,ASTQTGFPYNEQF
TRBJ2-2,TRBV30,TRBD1,AWAYGTGDVGELF
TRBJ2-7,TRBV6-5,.,ASSRGTVTYEQY
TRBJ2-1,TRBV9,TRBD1,ASSVSGQGGEQF
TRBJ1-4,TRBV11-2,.,ASSLMASFEKLF
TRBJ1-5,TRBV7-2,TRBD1,ASSFRTGDQPQH
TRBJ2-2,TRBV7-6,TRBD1,ASSPPPGQGVGELF
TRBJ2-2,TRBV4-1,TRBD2,ASSFRLAGGTGELF
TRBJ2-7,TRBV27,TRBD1,ASSLRQGVGEQY
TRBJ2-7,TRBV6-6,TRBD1,ASNGPGQGSYEQY
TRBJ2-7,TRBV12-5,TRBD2,ASGLGTSGIKDLNEQY
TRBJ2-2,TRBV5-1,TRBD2,ASSWGTSGSETGELF